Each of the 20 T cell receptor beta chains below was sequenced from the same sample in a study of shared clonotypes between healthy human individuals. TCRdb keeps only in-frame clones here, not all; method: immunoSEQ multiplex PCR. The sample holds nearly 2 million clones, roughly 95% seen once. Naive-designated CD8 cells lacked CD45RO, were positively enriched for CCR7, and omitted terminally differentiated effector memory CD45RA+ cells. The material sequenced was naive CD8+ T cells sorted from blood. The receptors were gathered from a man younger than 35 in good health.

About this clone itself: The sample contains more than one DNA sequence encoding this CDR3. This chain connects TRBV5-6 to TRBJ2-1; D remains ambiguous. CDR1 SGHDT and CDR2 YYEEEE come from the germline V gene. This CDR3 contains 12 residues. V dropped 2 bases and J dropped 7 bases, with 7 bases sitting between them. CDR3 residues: CASSFVGNEQFF. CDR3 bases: TGTGCCAGCAGCTTTGTAGGGAATGAGCAGTTCTTC.

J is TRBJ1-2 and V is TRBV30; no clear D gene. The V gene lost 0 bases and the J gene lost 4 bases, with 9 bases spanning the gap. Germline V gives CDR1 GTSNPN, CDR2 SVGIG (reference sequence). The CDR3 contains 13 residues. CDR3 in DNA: TGTGCCTGGAGTGTGGAGTCCTCCTATGGCTACACCTTC. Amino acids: CAWSVESSYGYTF. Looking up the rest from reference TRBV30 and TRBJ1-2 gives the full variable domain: SQTIHQWPATLVQPVGSPLSLECTVEGTSNPNLYWYRQAAGRGLQLLFYSVGIGQISSEVPQNLSASRPQDRQFILSSKKLLLSDSGFYLCAWSVESSYGYTFGSGTRLTVV.

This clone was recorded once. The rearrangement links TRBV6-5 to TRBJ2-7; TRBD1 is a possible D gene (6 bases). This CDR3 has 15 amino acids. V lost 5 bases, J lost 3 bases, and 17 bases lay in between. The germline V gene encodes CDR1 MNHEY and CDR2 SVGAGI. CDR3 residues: CASSHPRQGYYEQYF. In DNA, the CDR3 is TGTGCCAGCAGTCACCCCCGGCAGGGGTACTACGAGCAGTACTTC.

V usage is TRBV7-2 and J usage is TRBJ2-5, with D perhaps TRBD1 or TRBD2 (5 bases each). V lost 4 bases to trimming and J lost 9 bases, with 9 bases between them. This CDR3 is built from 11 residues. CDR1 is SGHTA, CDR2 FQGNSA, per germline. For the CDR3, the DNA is TGTGCCAGCAGCTCACCGGGACCCCAGTACTTC. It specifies CASSSPGPQYF.

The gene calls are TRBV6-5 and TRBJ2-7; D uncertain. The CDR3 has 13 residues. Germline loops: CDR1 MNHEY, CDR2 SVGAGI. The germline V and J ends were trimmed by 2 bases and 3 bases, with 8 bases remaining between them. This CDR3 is CASSYGFYYEQYF. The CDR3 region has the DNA TGTGCCAGCAGTTACGGGTTTTACTACGAGCAGTACTTC.

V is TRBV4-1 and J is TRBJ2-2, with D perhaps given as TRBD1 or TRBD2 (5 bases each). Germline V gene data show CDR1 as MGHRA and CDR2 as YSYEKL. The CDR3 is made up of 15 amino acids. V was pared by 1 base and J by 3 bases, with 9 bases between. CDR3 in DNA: TGCGCCAGCAGCCAAGTAAGGGGAGACACCGGGGAGCTGTTTTTT. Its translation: CASSQVRGDTGELFF.

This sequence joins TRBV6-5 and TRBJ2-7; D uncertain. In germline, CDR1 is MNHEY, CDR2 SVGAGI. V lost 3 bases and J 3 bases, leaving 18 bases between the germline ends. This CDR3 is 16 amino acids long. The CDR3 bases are TGTGCCAGCAGTTATTTCAGGAGACATATTAGCTACGAGCAGTACTTC. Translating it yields CASSYFRRHISYEQYF.

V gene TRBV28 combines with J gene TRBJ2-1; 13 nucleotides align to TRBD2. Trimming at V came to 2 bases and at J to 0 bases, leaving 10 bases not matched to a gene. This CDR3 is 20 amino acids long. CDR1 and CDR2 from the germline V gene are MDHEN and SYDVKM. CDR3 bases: TGTGCCAGCAGTTTACCTAATGGACTAGCGGGGGTGAGCTCCTACAATGAGCAGTTCTTC. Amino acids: CASSLPNGLAGVSSYNEQFF.

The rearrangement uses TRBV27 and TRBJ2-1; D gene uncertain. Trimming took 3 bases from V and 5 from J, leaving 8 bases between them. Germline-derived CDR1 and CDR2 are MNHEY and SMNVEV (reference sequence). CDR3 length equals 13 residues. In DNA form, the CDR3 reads TGTGCCAGCAGTTTCGGTGCGGACAATGAGCAGTTCTTC. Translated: CASSFGADNEQFF.

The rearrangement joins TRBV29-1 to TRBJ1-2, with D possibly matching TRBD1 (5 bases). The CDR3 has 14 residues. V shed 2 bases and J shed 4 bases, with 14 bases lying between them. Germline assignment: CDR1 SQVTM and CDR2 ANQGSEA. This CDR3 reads CSVERGRDPYGYTF. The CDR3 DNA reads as TGCAGCGTTGAAAGGGGACGAGACCCCTATGGCTACACCTTC. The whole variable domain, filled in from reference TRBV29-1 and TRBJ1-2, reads SAVISQKPSRDICQRGTSLTIQCQVDSQVTMMFWYRQQPGQSLTLIATANQGSEATYESGFVIDKFPISRPNLTFSTLTVSNMSPEDSSIYLCSVERGRDPYGYTFGSGTRLTVV.

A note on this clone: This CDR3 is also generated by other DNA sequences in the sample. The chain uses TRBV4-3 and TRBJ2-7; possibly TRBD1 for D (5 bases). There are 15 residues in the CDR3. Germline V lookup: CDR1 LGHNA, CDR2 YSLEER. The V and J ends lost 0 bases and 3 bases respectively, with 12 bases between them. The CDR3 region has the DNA TGCGCCAGCAGCCAAGATCGGAGTCAGGGCTACGAGCAGTACTTC. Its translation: CASSQDRSQGYEQYF.

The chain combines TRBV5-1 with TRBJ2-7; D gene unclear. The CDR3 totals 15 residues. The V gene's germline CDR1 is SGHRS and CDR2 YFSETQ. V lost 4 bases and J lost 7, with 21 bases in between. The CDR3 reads CASSPSGYVLEEQYF. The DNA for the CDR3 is TGCGCCAGCAGCCCCTCGGGCTACGTCTTAGAGGAGCAGTACTTC.

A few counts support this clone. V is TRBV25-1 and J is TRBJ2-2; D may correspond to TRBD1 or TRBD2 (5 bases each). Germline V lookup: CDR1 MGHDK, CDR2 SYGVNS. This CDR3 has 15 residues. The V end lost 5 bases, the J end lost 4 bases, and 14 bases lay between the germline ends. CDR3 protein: CASSLWGIGTGELFF. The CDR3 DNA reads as TGTGCCAGCAGTTTGTGGGGGATCGGCACCGGGGAGCTGTTTTTT.

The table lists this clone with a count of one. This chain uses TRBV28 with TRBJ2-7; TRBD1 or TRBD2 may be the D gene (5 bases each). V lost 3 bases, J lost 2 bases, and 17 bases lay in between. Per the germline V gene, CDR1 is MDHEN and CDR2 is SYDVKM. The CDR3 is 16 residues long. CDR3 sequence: CASSFTGTQDPYEQYF. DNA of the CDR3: TGTGCCAGCAGTTTTACCGGGACCCAGGACCCCTACGAGCAGTACTTC.

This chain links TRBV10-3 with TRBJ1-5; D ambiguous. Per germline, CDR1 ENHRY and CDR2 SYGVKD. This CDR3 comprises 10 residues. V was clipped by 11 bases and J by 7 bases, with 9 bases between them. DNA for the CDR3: TGTGCCCCCAGGAACCAGCCCCAGCATTTT. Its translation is CAPRNQPQHF.

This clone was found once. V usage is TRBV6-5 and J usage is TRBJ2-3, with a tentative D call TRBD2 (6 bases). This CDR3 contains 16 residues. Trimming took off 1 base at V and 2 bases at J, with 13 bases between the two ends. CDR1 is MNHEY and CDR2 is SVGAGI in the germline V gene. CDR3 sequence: CASSYWAGPNTDTQYF. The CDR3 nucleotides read TGTGCCAGCAGTTACTGGGCGGGGCCAAACACAGATACGCAGTATTTT.

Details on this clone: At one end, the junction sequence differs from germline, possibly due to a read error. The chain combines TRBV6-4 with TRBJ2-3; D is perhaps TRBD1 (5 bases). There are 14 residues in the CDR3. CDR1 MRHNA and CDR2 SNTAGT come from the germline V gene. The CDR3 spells CASSYSWGADTQYF. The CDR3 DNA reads TGTGCCAGCAGTTACTCCTGGGGCGCAGATACGCAGTATTTT.

The CDR3 region has the DNA TGCGCCAGCAGCCAAGAGGGGAGATACACCATATATTTT. Protein product: CASSQEGRYTIYF. The V and J genes are TRBV4-1 and TRBJ1-3; D uncertain. The CDR3 sequence is 13 residues long. The ends were cut back, 0 bases at V and 8 bases at J, with 8 bases in the middle. Germline-derived CDR1 and CDR2 are MGHRA and YSYEKL.

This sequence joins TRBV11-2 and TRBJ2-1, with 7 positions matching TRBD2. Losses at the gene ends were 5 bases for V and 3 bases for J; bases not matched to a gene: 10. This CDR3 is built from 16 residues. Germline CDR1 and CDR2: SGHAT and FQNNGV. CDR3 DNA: TGTGCCAGCAGCCTCACGGGAGGTCTACGCTACAATGAGCAGTTCTTC. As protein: CASSLTGGLRYNEQFF.

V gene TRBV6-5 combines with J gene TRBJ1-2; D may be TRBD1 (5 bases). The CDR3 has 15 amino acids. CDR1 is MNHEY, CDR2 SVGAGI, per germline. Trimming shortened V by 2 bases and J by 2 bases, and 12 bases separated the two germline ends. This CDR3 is CASSYTLGVNYGYTF. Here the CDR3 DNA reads TGTGCCAGCAGTTACACGCTGGGGGTAAACTATGGCTACACCTTC.